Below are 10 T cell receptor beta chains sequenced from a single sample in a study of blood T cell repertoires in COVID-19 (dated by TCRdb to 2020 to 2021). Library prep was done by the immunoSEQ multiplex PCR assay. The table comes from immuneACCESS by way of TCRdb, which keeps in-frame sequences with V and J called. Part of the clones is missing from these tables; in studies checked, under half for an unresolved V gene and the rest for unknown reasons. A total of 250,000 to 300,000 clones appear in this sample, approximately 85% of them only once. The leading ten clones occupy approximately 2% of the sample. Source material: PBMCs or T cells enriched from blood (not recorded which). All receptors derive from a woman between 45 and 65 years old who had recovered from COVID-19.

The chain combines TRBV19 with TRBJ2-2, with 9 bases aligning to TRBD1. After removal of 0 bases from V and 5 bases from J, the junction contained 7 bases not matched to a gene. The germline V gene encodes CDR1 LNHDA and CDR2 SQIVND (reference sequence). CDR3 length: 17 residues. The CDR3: CASSIETWDRVTGELFF. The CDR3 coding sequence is TGTGCCAGTAGTATAGAGACCTGGGACAGGGTAACCGGGGAGCTGTTTTTT.

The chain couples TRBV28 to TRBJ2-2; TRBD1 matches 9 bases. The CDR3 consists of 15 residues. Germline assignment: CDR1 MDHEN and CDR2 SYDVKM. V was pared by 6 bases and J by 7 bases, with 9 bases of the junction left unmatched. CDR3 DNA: TGTGCCAGCAGCACGTACAGGGGGCTCGTCGGGGAGCTGTTTTTT. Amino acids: CASSTYRGLVGELFF.

Written as DNA, the CDR3 is TGTGCCAGCAGTTTAACCCCTCTAAGAAACACTGAAGCTTTCTTT. This encodes CASSLTPLRNTEAFF. This chain joins TRBV27 and TRBJ1-1; D not certain. This CDR3 is 15 amino acids long. Between the trimmed V and J ends, which lost 2 bases and 2 bases, there was a span of 12 bases. Germline CDR1 is MNHEY and CDR2 is SMNVEV (reference sequence).

CDR3 coding DNA: TGTGCCAGCAGCCAACAGGGTGGGAACTATGGCTACACCTTC. Protein: CASSQQGGNYGYTF. The chain recombines TRBV3-1 (or the pseudogene TRBV3-2) with TRBJ1-2; D perhaps matches TRBD1 (5 bases). The germline V and J ends were trimmed by 2 bases and 2 bases, with 9 bases remaining between them. This CDR3 has 14 residues. Germline loops: CDR1 LGHDT, CDR2 YNNKEL (reference sequence).

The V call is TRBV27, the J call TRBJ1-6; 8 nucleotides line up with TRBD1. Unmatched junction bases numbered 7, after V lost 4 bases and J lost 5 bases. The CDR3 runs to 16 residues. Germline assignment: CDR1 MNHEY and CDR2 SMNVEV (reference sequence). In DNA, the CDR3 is TGTGCCAGCAGTTCCCCGACAGGGGACCATAATTCACCCCTCCACTTT. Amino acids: CASSSPTGDHNSPLHF.

As DNA, the CDR3 is TGTGCCAGCAGTTCGCCTCGGGTGGGTAACACCGGGGAGCTGTTTTTT. Translation: CASSSPRVGNTGELFF. The chain has TRBV28 and TRBJ2-2; D not certain. The germline V gene encodes CDR1 MDHEN and CDR2 SYDVKM. V lost 4 bases, J lost 2 bases, and 14 bases lay in between. The CDR3 spans 16 residues.

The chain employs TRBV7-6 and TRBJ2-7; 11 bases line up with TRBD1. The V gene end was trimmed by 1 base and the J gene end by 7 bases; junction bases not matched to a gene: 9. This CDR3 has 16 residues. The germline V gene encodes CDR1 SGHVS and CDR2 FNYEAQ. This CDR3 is CASSLGPGQGAIEQYF. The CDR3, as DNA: TGTGCCAGCAGCTTAGGCCCCGGACAGGGGGCGATTGAGCAGTACTTC. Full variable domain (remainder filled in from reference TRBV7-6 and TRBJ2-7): GAGVSQSPRYKVTKRGQDVALRCDPISGHVSLYWYRQALGQGPEFLTYFNYEAQQDKSGLPNDRFSAERPEGSISTLTIQRTEQRDSAMYRCASSLGPGQGAIEQYFGPGTRLTVT.

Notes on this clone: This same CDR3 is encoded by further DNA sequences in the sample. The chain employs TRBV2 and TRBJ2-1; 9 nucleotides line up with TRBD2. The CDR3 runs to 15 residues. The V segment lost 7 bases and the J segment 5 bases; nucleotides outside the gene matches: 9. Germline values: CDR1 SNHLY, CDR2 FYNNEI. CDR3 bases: TGTGCCAGCAACCGACGGTCTAGCGGGAACAATGAGCAGTTCTTC. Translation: CASNRRSSGNNEQFF.

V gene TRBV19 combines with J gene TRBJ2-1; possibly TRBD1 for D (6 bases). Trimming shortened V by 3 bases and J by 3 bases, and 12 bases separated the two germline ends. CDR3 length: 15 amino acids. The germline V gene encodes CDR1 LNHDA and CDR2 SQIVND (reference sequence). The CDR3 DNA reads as TGTGCCAGTAGTATGGAACAGGGCCTCTACAATGAGCAGTTCTTC. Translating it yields CASSMEQGLYNEQFF.

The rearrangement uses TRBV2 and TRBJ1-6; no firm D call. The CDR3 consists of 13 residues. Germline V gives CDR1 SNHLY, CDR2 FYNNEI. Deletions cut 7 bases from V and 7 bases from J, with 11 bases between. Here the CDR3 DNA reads TGTGCCAGCATGATAGAGGAGAATTCACCCCTCCACTTT. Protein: CASMIEENSPLHF.